This T cell receptor (beta chain) derives from a study of control samples from healthy donors and cancer patients. Per germline, CDR1 GTSNPN and CDR2 SVGIG (reference sequence). V was clipped by 5 bases and J by 4 bases; unmatched bases: 8. The CDR3 loop spans 13 amino acids. This clone was observed a single time. Clones were read by immunoSEQ multiplex PCR, and TCRdb kept only the in-frame ones, dropping some. Seen here are tens of thousands of clones, roughly 89% observed once, and the top ten hold approximately 15%. This receptor was identified in a man under 40 in good health. This chain connects TRBV30 to TRBJ2-7; 7 bases fit TRBD1. Specimen: blood. CDR3 in DNA: TGTGCCTGGGAACAGGGGAATAGGTACGAGCAGTACTTC. Residues: CAWEQGNRYEQYF.